Listed below are T cell receptor beta chains from one sample, sequenced in a study of blood T cells in healthy people across ages. Via MiXCR, TCRdb re-called the 5' RACE reads, giving one row per CDR3 protein. The repertoire holds 1.5 million to 2 million distinct CDR3 sequences, with about 50% as singletons. Material for sequencing was blood. The receptors stem from a woman between 40 and 55 years old in good health. Each CDR3 is given with its conserved first and last residue. A D gene is named only where the DNA matches it firmly. Size tells how often a clone was seen (once, few, many) or the class of an expanded clone, and some rows leave it out.

>17|TRBD2|few|TRBV20-1|TRBJ2-3
TGCAGTGCTAGAGATTGGACTAGCGGGGGGAGCACAGATACGCAGTATTTT
CSARDWTSGGSTDTQYF
>18|.|.|TRBV10-3|TRBJ2-5
TGTGCCATCAGTGAGTCGATAACCCGCCCAGGACGGGCCGAAACCCAGTACTTC
CAISESITRPGRAETQYF
>10|.|.|TRBV6-2/TRBV6-3|TRBJ2-7
TGTGCCAGCAAGAGGGACGAGCAGTACTTC
CASKRDEQYF
>20|TRBD1|.|TRBV9|TRBJ2-6
TGTGCCAGCAGCGTACTAGGGGGCAGGAGCAAGCGTGATGGGGCCAACGTCCTGACTTTC
CASSVLGGRSKRDGANVLTF
>14|.|.|TRBV2|TRBJ2-3
TGTGCCAGCAGCCAAATTCGGGGACAAGATACGCAGTATTTT
CASSQIRGQDTQYF
>12|.|few|TRBV6-1|TRBJ1-2
TGTGCCAGTCGACTGACTAACTATGGCTACACCTTC
CASRLTNYGYTF
>13|.|few|TRBV6-2/TRBV6-3|TRBJ1-1
TGTGCCAGCAGTTACCGACAGACCACTGAAGCTTTCTTT
CASSYRQTTEAFF
>12|.|.|TRBV20-1|TRBJ2-3
TGCAGTGCTAGCGGCGCGGTGGATACGCAGTATTTT
CSASGAVDTQYF
>15|TRBD1|few|TRBV12-3/TRBV12-4|TRBJ2-5
TGTGCCAGCACTAATAAGGGCACAGGGGTGGAGACCCAGTACTTC
CASTNKGTGVETQYF
>12|.|.|TRBV20-1|TRBJ2-5
TGCAGTGCTCCAAAGTACCAAGAGGCCCAGTACTTC
CSAPKYQEAQYF
>12|TRBD1|few|TRBV29-1|TRBJ1-2
TGCAGCGTTGACAACAGGGGGTATGGCTACACCTTC
CSVDNRGYGYTF
>16|TRBD2|.|TRBV5-8|TRBJ2-5
TGTGCCAGCAGCTCCCCCTTGGGGAGGGCGCGAGAGACCCAGTACTTC
CASSSPLGRARETQYF
>15|TRBD2|.|TRBV28|TRBJ2-7
TGTGCCACACAGAGGGCAGCAGGGACTACCTACGAGCAGTACTTC
CATQRAAGTTYEQYF
>12|.|.|TRBV6-5|TRBJ1-6
TGTGCCAGCAGTTACCCCGGGACACCCCTCCACTTT
CASSYPGTPLHF
>11|.|.|TRBV4-1|TRBJ1-2
TGCGCCAGCAGCCAAGATTGGGGCTACACCTTC
CASSQDWGYTF
>16|.|.|TRBV6-1|TRBJ2-1
TGTGCCAGCAATAGTCTAGGGACCAGCTCCTACAATGAGCAGTTCTTC
CASNSLGTSSYNEQFF
>16|TRBD1|.|TRBV3-1|TRBJ2-5
TGTGCCAGCAGCCCAGGGACAGGGGCCCAACAAGAGACCCAGTACTTC
CASSPGTGAQQETQYF
>15|TRBD1|.|TRBV6-5|TRBJ2-1
TGTGCCACTTCAGGTGGGACAGGGGTAAGGCAGACCCAGTTCTTC
CATSGGTGVRQTQFF
>16|.|few|TRBV11-1|TRBJ2-1
TGTGCCAGCAGCCCTCGAGTAAGGACGGACTACAATGAGCAGTTCTTC
CASSPRVRTDYNEQFF
>13|.|.|TRBV4-3|TRBJ2-3
TGCGCCAGCAGCAATGGGCGCACAGATACGCAGTATTTT
CASSNGRTDTQYF
>16|TRBD2|.|TRBV5-6|TRBJ2-5
TGTGCCAGCAGCCGTTCCAGTTCTAGCGGGTTACGTGAGCAGTACTTC
CASSRSSSSGLREQYF
>12|.|.|TRBV24-1|TRBJ1-2
TGTGCCACCAGTGTCAGCGGGGTTGGCTACACCTTC
CATSVSGVGYTF
>20|.|.|TRBV5-4|TRBJ2-3
TGTGCCAGCAGCTTGGCCAGGTTTTCAGCAGGGGCTGGGTCCCCAGATACGCAGTATTTT
CASSLARFSAGAGSPDTQYF
>11|TRBD1|.|TRBV6-1|TRBJ2-5
TGTGCCAGCAGGGACAGGTTGTATCAGTACTTC
CASRDRLYQYF
>14|TRBD1|.|TRBV5-1|TRBJ2-5
TGCGCCAGCAGCGCTGCAGGGGGCGACGAGACCCAGTACTTC
CASSAAGGDETQYF
>15|TRBD2|few|TRBV6-1|TRBJ2-3
TGTGCCAGCGATCGGTGGCGGGGGGTAACAGATACGCAGTATTTT
CASDRWRGVTDTQYF
>13|TRBD1|once|TRBV9|TRBJ2-1
TGTGCCAGCAGCGTGACAGGGCCGGATGAGCAGTTCTTC
CASSVTGPDEQFF
>14|TRBD2|.|TRBV9|TRBJ2-1
TGTGCCAGCAGCGGACTAGCGGGGTTGAATGAGCAGTTCTTC
CASSGLAGLNEQFF
>12|.|few|TRBV20-1|TRBJ2-7
TGCAGTGCGAAACTGGATACCTACGAGCAGTACTTC
CSAKLDTYEQYF
>13|.|.|TRBV20-1|TRBJ1-5
TGCAGTGCTAACAGGTATAGCAATCAGCCCCAGCATTTT
CSANRYSNQPQHF
>16|TRBD2|few|TRBV5-1|TRBJ2-4
TGCGCCAGCAGCCTCGGACTAGCGGGGGGGATAAACATTCAGTACTTC
CASSLGLAGGINIQYF
>14|TRBD2|.|TRBV6-2/TRBV6-3|TRBJ2-7
TGTGCCAGCAGGAACCCGGGAGGAAGCTACGAGCAGTACTTC
CASRNPGGSYEQYF
>14|.|.|TRBV3-1|TRBJ2-7
TGTGCCAGCAGCCACCCCCAACCAATCTACGAGCAGTACTTC
CASSHPQPIYEQYF
>13|TRBD1|many|TRBV7-2|TRBJ2-7
TGTGCCAGCAGCCGGACAGGGGGCGCAACCCAGTACTTC
CASSRTGGATQYF
>19|TRBD2|.|TRBV2|TRBJ2-1
TGTGCCAGCAGGACCGGACTAGCGGGGGGCACGAGCTCCTACAATGAGCAGTTCTTC
CASRTGLAGGTSSYNEQFF
>15|TRBD2|.|TRBV12-3/TRBV12-4|TRBJ2-5
TGTGCCAGCAGTTTAGATAGCGGGGGGTTTGAGACCCAGTACTTC
CASSLDSGGFETQYF
>13|.|.|TRBV12-3/TRBV12-4|TRBJ1-5
TGTGCCAGCAGTGTCCAGGGGATTCAGCCCCAGCATTTT
CASSVQGIQPQHF